These 28 T cell receptor beta chains came from one sample sequenced in a study of response to subunit inactivated influenza vaccine (dated by TCRdb to about 2018). Library generation was performed with RT-PCR. The sequencer was an Illumina HiSeq 2500. TCRdb trimmed the raw reads at Q25, called clones with MiXCR and kept productive beta chains. CDR3 protein duplicates are merged, each entry listing the most common genes and DNA. The sample table shows approximately 520,000 distinct CDR3 sequences, and 16% are seen once. In total, the top ten clones hold over 2.5% of the sample. This specimen was CD4+ T cells sorted from PBMCs, taken about 24 months after vaccination. The source of these receptors is a man between 50 and 75 years old who received an inactivated influenza vaccine. Donor details come from another sample of the same person, matched by shared clones.

This clonotype occurred a few times. V and J are TRBV11-1 and TRBJ2-7; D perhaps matches TRBD2 (5 bases). Trimming removed 3 bases from V and 6 bases from J, with 15 bases in between. The CDR3 extends over 14 amino acids. The germline V gene encodes CDR1 SGHAT and CDR2 FQDESV (reference sequence). The CDR3 nucleotides read TGTGCCAGCAGCTTGGAGCTAGCTGTAGGCGAGCAGTACTTC. Translation gives CASSLELAVGEQYF.

This clonotype showed up just a few times. J is TRBJ1-4 and V is TRBV4-2; the D is unclear. The CDR3 runs to 14 residues. The V gene's germline CDR1 is LGHNA and CDR2 YNFKEQ. V lost 0 bases, J lost 8 bases, and 10 bases lay in between. The CDR3: CASSQDLREEKLFF. The CDR3 region has the DNA TGTGCCAGCAGCCAAGATTTAAGGGAGGAAAAACTGTTTTTT.

The V gene is TRBV19, the J gene TRBJ2-1; the D call may be TRBD1 or TRBD2 (5 bases each). The ends were cut back, 2 bases at V and 9 bases at J, with 11 bases in the middle. The germline CDR1 and CDR2 sequences are LNHDA and SQIVND (reference sequence). CDR3 length: 13 residues. The CDR3 loop is CASSISLGREQFF. The CDR3 DNA is TGTGCCAGTAGTATAAGCTTGGGACGTGAGCAGTTCTTC.

This clonotype turned up a few times. The chain uses TRBV7-2 and TRBJ2-1; 9 nucleotides agree with TRBD2. CDR3 length equals 14 residues. Looked up from germline, CDR1 is SGHTA and CDR2 is FQGNSA. Trimming took 6 bases from V and 6 from J; bases not matched to a gene: 6. The CDR3 nucleotides read TGTGCCAGCAGAAGCGGGGGGCTTGGCAATGAGCAGTTCTTC. Protein: CASRSGGLGNEQFF.

This chain uses TRBV6-2 or TRBV6-3 with TRBJ1-1, with unresolved D. V lost 5 bases and J 7 bases, leaving 17 bases between the germline ends. The germline V gene has CDR1 MNHEY and CDR2 SVGEGT. The CDR3 contains 14 residues. CDR3 in amino acids: CASSPNPAGVEAFF. CDR3 bases: TGTGCCAGCAGTCCAAACCCAGCTGGAGTTGAAGCTTTCTTT.

The chain employs TRBV20-1 and TRBJ2-3; D might be TRBD2 (6 bases). The germline V gene encodes CDR1 DFQATT and CDR2 SNEGSKA (reference sequence). This CDR3 contains 11 residues. Trimming stripped 6 bases from V and 7 bases from J, with 11 bases between. The CDR3 region is CSATSTNTQYF. In nucleotides, the CDR3 is TGCAGTGCCACTAGCACGAATACGCAGTATTTT.

The chain couples TRBV6-2 or TRBV6-3 to TRBJ1-1, with D possibly being TRBD1 (6 bases). There are 16 residues in the CDR3. Germline-derived CDR1 and CDR2 are MNHEY and SVGEGT. Trimming left V 2 bases short and J 2 bases short, with 15 bases between. CDR3 bases: TGTGCCAGCAGTTACCCTTGGTCCAGGGGAAACACTGAAGCTTTCTTT. This codes for CASSYPWSRGNTEAFF.

The chain is built from TRBV12-3 or TRBV12-4 and TRBJ2-7, with TRBD2 matching over 9 bases. The CDR3 is made up of 16 amino acids. Trimming cost V 2 bases and J 2 bases; bases outside gene matches: 7. CDR3 DNA: TGTGCCAGCAGTTTATTTCCAGCGGGGGGCACCTACGAGCAGTACTTC. This codes for CASSLFPAGGTYEQYF.

This clonotype was counted at least ten times. The rearrangement links TRBV20-1 to TRBJ1-3; D is perhaps TRBD1 (6 bases). CDR3 size: 14 residues. The germline gives CDR1 DFQATT, CDR2 SNEGSKA (reference sequence). Trimming took off 3 bases at V and 4 bases at J, with 13 bases between the two ends. CDR3 DNA sequence: TGCAGTGCTAGTTGGGGGGGCTCGGGAAACACCATATATTTT. This codes for CSASWGGSGNTIYF.

The chain is built from TRBV4-2 and TRBJ2-1; D not certain. V lost 2 bases to trimming and J lost 7 bases, with 12 bases between them. This CDR3 is built from 14 residues. CDR1 is LGHNA, CDR2 YNFKEQ, per germline. In DNA form, the CDR3 reads TGTGCCAGCAGCCAACCGCGAGCCGGAAATGAGCAGTTCTTC. It yields the protein CASSQPRAGNEQFF.

The CDR3 loop is CSVEREVWDEQFF. The CDR3 region has the DNA TGCAGCGTTGAGAGGGAGGTGTGGGATGAGCAGTTCTTC. This chain links TRBV29-1 with TRBJ2-1, with a possible D match to TRBD2 (6 bases). Germline V CDR1 and CDR2: SQVTM, ANQGSEA. Trimming shortened V by 3 bases and J by 8 bases, and 14 bases separated the two germline ends. This CDR3 region has 13 residues.

This clonotype showed up just a few times. The V gene is TRBV6-5, the J gene TRBJ2-3; 13 bases line up with TRBD2. Unmatched junction bases numbered 6, after V lost 0 bases and J lost 0 bases. The CDR3 is 19 residues long. Germline V gene lookup returns CDR1 MNHEY and CDR2 SVGAGI. The CDR3 loop is CASSYSTMGLAGSTDTQYF. The CDR3 nucleotides are TGTGCCAGCAGTTACTCTACGATGGGACTAGCGGGAAGCACAGATACGCAGTATTTT.

The V call is TRBV6-1, the J call TRBJ2-2; 9 bases are a match to TRBD1. The ends lost 6 bases at V and 6 bases at J; junction bases unmatched: 8. Germline V CDR1 and CDR2: MNHNS, SASEGT. The CDR3 contains 15 residues. Here the CDR3 DNA reads TGTGCCAGCAGGTTCACAGGGGGCAGGGCCGGGGAGCTGTTTTTT. Its translation: CASRFTGGRAGELFF.

This chain uses TRBV20-1 with TRBJ1-6, with D tentatively TRBD1 (5 bases). Germline V CDR1 and CDR2: DFQATT, SNEGSKA (reference sequence). Trimming removed 6 bases from V and 9 bases from J, with 15 bases in between. The CDR3 covers 13 residues. The CDR3 loop is CSATGTISSPLHF. The CDR3 DNA reads TGCAGTGCAACCGGGACTATCAGTTCACCCCTCCACTTT.

A few counts support this clonotype. V usage is TRBV10-2 and J usage is TRBJ2-5; a weak D match, TRBD2 (5 bases). V shed 0 bases and J shed 7 bases, with 9 bases lying between them. The germline V gene has CDR1 WSHSY and CDR2 SAAADI. This CDR3 comprises 13 residues. Here the CDR3 reads CASSESTRGTQYF. In DNA, the CDR3 is TGCGCCAGCAGTGAGTCTACTAGAGGGACCCAGTACTTC.

This clonotype was observed a few times. The genes are TRBV5-5 and TRBJ1-2; 8 nucleotides agree with TRBD1. The CDR3 spans 15 residues. V trimming: 4 bases; J trimming: 5 bases; junction bases outside the gene matches: 10. Germline V CDR1 and CDR2: SGHKS, YYEKEE (reference sequence). CDR3 coding DNA: TGTGCCAGCAGCACCTCGACAGGGGCCGCTTATGGCTACACCTTC. It codes for CASSTSTGAAYGYTF.

The J gene is TRBJ2-2, the V gene TRBV2, with unresolved D. The CDR3 runs 14 residues. CDR1 and CDR2 from the germline V gene are SNHLY and FYNNEI. Trimming took off 10 bases at V and 3 bases at J, with 15 bases between the two ends. CDR3 bases: TGTGCCACCGGACGATACAGAGACACCGGGGAGCTGTTTTTT. Translated: CATGRYRDTGELFF.

This clonotype turned up a few times. The rearrangement uses TRBV6-5 and TRBJ2-3, with 8 bases matching TRBD1. CDR3 size: 16 residues. CDR1 and CDR2 from the germline V gene are MNHEY and SVGAGI. Trimming at V came to 0 bases and at J to 4 bases, leaving 6 bases not matched to a gene. The CDR3 DNA is TGTGCCAGCAGTTACTCGAGCGGACAGGGCTCAGATACGCAGTATTTT. This sequence encodes CASSYSSGQGSDTQYF.

The chain combines TRBV18 with TRBJ2-1; 11 bases agree with TRBD2. V shed 4 bases and J 3 bases; nucleotides not matched to a gene: 5. The CDR3 is 16 amino acids. CDR1 and CDR2 (germline): KGHSH, LQKENI. CDR3 nucleotide sequence: TGTGCCAGCTCACTAGCTAGCGGGAGGAACTACAATGAGCAGTTCTTC. Residues: CASSLASGRNYNEQFF.

The chain links TRBV5-1 to TRBJ2-3; D unclear. The CDR3 contains 15 residues. Trimming removed 4 bases from V and 1 base from J, with 13 bases in between. Per germline, CDR1 SGHRS and CDR2 YFSETQ. The CDR3 nucleotides are TGCGCCAGCAGCCAACGAGACACCCGCACAGATACGCAGTATTTT. This sequence encodes CASSQRDTRTDTQYF.

This clonotype has at least ten counts. This chain joins TRBV7-2 and TRBJ2-3; possible D gene TRBD2, 7 bases. Per germline, CDR1 SGHTA and CDR2 FQGNSA. The length of the CDR3 is 14 residues. Between the trimmed V and J ends, which lost 5 bases and 9 bases, there was a span of 18 bases. DNA of the CDR3: TGTGCCAGCAGCCCTGATAGAGGGGGGGACACGCAGTATTTT. Its protein is CASSPDRGGDTQYF.

This chain joins TRBV7-3 and TRBJ2-7, with D unclear. In germline, CDR1 is SGHTA, CDR2 FQGTGA. The CDR3 contains 13 residues. V was shortened by 0 bases and J by 5 bases, with 8 bases between the two germline ends. As DNA, the CDR3 is TGTGCCAGCAGCTTAACGTGGAAGGACGAGCAGTACTTC. Its translation: CASSLTWKDEQYF. Complete variable domain (other parts from reference TRBV7-3 and TRBJ2-7): GAGVSQTPSNKVTEKGKYVELRCDPISGHTALYWYRQSLGQGPEFLIYFQGTGAADDSGLPNDRFFAVRPEGSVSTLKIQRTERGDSAVYLCASSLTWKDEQYFGPGTRLTVT.

V is TRBV10-3 and J is TRBJ2-2; 11 nucleotides line up with TRBD1. The germline gives CDR1 ENHRY, CDR2 SYGVKD. The CDR3 consists of 15 residues. Trimming at V came to 8 bases and at J to 5 bases, leaving 7 bases not matched to a gene. The CDR3 reads CAIGQGAGETGELFF. CDR3 DNA sequence: TGTGCCATCGGACAGGGGGCAGGTGAAACCGGGGAGCTGTTTTTT.

This clonotype was seen more than once but under ten times. The chain links TRBV7-6 to TRBJ1-1, with a weak D call TRBD1 (6 bases). V dropped 5 bases and J dropped 4 bases, with 14 bases sitting between them. The germline gives CDR1 SGHVS, CDR2 FNYEAQ. This CDR3 has 14 residues. CDR3 amino acids: CASSLKGGATEAFF. The CDR3, as DNA: TGTGCCAGCAGCCTCAAGGGGGGAGCCACTGAAGCTTTCTTT.

This clonotype was recorded many times. The chain employs TRBV12-3 or TRBV12-4 and TRBJ2-2; D is undetermined. The CDR3 has 16 residues. Trimming stripped 5 bases from V and 0 bases from J, with 13 bases between. The CDR3: CASSHTPIANTGELFF. Here the CDR3 DNA reads TGTGCCAGCAGTCACACACCAATCGCGAACACCGGGGAGCTGTTTTTT.

V usage is TRBV10-3 and J usage is TRBJ2-2, with D possibly called TRBD1 or TRBD2 (5 bases each). In germline, CDR1 is ENHRY, CDR2 SYGVKD. The CDR3 runs 15 residues. V lost 6 bases to trimming and J lost 0 bases, with 11 bases between them. The CDR3 protein is CAIRRDGSNTGELFF. The CDR3 coding sequence is TGTGCCATCAGGAGGGACGGCTCGAACACCGGGGAGCTGTTTTTT.

The chain employs TRBV14 and TRBJ2-7; D may be TRBD1 or TRBD2 (5 bases each). The CDR3 extends over 16 amino acids. V lost 3 bases, J lost 0 bases, and 15 bases lay in between. Germline V lookup: CDR1 SGHDN, CDR2 FVKESK. This CDR3 reads CASSHHSGPDSYEQYF. The CDR3 coding sequence is TGTGCCAGCAGCCACCACTCGGGACCAGACTCCTACGAGCAGTACTTC.

This clonotype came up a few times. V usage is TRBV6-2 or TRBV6-3 and J usage is TRBJ1-1, with 9 bases that match TRBD1. This CDR3 has 14 residues. Trimming at V came to 2 bases and at J to 7 bases, leaving 5 bases not matched to a gene. Germline V lookup: CDR1 MNHEY, CDR2 SVGEGT. CDR3 nucleotide sequence: TGTGCCAGCAGTTACGGGGCGGACAGGGGTGAAGCTTTCTTT. As protein: CASSYGADRGEAFF.